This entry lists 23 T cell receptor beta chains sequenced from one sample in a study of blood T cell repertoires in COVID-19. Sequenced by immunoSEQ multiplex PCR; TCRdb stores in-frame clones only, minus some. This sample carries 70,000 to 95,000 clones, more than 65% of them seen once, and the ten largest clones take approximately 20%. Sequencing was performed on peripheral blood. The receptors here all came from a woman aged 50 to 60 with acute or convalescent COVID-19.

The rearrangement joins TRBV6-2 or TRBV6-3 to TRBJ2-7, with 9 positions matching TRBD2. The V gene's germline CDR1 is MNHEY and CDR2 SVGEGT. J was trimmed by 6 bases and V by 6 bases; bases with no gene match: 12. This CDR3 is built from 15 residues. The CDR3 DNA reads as TGTGCCAGCAGCCCGGCGGGGGGGCGTCGTGCCGAGCAGTACTTC. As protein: CASSPAGGRRAEQYF.

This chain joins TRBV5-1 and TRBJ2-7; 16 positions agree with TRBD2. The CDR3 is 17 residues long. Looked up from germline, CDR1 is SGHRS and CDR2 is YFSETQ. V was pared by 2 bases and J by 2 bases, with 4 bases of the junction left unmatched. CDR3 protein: CASSLPGTSGGAYEQYF. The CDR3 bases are TGCGCCAGCAGCTTACCCGGGACTAGCGGGGGGGCCTACGAGCAGTACTTC. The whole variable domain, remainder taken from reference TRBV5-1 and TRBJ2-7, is KAGVTQTPRYLIKTRGQQVTLSCSPISGHRSVSWYQQTPGQGLQFLFEYFSETQRNKGNFPGRFSGRQFSNSRSEMNVSTLELGDSALYLCASSLPGTSGGAYEQYFGPGTRLTVT.

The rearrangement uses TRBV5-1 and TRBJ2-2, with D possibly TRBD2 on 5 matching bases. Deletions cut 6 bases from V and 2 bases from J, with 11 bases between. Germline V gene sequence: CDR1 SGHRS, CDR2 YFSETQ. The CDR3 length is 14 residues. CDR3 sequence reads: CASTRWTNTGELFF. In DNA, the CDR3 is TGCGCCAGCACCCGGTGGACTAACACCGGGGAGCTGTTTTTT.

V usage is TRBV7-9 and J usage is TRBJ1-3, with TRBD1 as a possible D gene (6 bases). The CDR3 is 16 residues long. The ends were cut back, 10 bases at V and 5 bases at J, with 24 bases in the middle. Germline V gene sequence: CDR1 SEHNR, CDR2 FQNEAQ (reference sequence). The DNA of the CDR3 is TGTGCCACAACCAAGGGGGGGCAGCCTCCAAGAAACACCATATATTTT. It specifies CATTKGGQPPRNTIYF.

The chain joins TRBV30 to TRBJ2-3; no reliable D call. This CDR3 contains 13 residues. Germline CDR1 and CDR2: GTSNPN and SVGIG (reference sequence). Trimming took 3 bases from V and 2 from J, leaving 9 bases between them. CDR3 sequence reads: CAWRWQTTDTQYF. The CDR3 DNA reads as TGTGCCTGGAGATGGCAAACCACAGATACGCAGTATTTT.

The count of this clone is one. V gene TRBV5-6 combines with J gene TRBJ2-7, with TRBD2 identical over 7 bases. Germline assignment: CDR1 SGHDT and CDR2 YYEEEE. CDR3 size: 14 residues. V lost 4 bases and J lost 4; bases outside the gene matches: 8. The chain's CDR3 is CASSATGLQYEQYF. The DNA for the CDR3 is TGTGCCAGCAGCGCCACGGGACTACAATACGAGCAGTACTTC.

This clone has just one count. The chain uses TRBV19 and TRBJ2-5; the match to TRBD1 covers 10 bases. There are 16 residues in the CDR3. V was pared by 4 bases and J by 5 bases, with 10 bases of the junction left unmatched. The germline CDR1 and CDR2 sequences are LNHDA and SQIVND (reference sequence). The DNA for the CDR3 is TGTGCCAGTAGTAGAAAAACCGGGACAGGGGATGAGACCCAGTACTTC. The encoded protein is CASSRKTGTGDETQYF.

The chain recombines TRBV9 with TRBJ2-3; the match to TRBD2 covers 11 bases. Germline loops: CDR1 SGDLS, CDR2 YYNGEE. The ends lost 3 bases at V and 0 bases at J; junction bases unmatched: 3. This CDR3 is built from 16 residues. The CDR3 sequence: CASSAGTSGSTDTQYF. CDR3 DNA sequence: TGTGCCAGCAGCGCTGGGACTAGCGGTAGCACAGATACGCAGTATTTT.

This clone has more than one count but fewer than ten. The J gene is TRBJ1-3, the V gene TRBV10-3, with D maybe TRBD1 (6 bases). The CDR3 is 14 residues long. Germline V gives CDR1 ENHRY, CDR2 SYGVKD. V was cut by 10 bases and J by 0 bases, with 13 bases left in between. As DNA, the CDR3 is TGTGCCACCGGACAGCCTCGCTCTGGAAACACCATATATTTT. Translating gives CATGQPRSGNTIYF.

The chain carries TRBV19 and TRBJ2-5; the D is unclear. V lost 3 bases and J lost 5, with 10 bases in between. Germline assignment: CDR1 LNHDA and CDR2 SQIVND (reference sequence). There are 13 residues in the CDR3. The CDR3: CASSISRLETQYF. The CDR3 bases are TGTGCCAGTAGTATTTCAAGACTTGAGACCCAGTACTTC. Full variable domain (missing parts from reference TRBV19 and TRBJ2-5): DGGITQSPKYLFRKEGQNVTLSCEQNLNHDAMYWYRQDPGQGLRLIYYSQIVNDFQKGDIAEGYSVSREKKESFPLTVTSAQKNPTAFYLCASSISRLETQYFGPGTRLLVL.

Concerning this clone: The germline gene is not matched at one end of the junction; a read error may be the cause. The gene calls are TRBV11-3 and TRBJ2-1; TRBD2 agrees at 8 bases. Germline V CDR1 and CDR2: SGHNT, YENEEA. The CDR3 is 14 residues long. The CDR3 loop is CASSLGAGDGEQFF. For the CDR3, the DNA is TGTGCCAGCAGTTTAGGAGCGGGAGATGGAGAGCAGTTCTTC.

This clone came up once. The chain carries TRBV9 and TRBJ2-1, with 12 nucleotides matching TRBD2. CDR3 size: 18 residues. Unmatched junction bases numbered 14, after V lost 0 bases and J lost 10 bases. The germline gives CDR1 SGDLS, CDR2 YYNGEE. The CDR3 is CASSVASGGAGVIGEQFF. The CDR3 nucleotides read TGTGCCAGCAGCGTAGCTAGCGGGGGGGCCGGGGTCATCGGGGAGCAGTTCTTC.

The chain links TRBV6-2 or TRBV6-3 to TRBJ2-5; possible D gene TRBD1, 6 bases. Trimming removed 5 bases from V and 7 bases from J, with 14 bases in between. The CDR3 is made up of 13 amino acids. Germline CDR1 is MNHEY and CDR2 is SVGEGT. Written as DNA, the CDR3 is TGTGCCAGCAGTGCGGACCTGACAGGGACCCAGTACTTC. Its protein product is CASSADLTGTQYF.

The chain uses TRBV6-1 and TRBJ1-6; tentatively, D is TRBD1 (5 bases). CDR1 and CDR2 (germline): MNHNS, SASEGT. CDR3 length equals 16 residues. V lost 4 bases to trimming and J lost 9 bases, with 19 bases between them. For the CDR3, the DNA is TGTGCCAGCAGTGGGGCGGGAGCAGGGTTTAGTTCACCCCTCCACTTT. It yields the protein CASSGAGAGFSSPLHF.

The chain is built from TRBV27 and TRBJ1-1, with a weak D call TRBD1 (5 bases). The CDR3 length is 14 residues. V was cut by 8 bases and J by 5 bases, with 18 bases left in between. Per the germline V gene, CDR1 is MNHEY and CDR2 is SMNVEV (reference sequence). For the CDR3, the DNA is TGTGCCAGCTATTCACTCCAGGGTAATACTGAAGCTTTCTTT. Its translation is CASYSLQGNTEAFF.

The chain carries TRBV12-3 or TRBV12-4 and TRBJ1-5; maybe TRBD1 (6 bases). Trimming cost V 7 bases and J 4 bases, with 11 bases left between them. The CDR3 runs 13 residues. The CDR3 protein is CASTKDSNQPQHF. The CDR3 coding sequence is TGTGCCAGCACCAAGGACAGTAATCAGCCCCAGCATTTT.

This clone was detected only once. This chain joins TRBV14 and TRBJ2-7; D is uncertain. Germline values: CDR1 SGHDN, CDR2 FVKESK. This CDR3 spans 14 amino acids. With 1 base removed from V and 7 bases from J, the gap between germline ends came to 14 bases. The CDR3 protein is CASSQAIPPAEQYF. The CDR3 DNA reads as TGTGCCAGCAGCCAAGCCATTCCCCCAGCGGAGCAGTACTTC.

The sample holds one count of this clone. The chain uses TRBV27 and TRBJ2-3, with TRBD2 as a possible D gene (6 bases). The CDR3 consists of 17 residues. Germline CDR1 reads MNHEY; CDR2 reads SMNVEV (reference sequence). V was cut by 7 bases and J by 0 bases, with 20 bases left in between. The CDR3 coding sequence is TGTGCCAGCAAAGTTATAGAGACGGGGGAGAGCACAGATACGCAGTATTTT. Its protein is CASKVIETGESTDTQYF.

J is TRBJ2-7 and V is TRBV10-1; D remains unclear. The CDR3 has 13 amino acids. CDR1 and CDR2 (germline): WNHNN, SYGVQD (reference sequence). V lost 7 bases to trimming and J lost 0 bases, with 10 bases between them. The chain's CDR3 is CASNGSTSYEQYF. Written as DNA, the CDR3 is TGCGCCAGCAATGGCAGTACCTCCTACGAGCAGTACTTC.

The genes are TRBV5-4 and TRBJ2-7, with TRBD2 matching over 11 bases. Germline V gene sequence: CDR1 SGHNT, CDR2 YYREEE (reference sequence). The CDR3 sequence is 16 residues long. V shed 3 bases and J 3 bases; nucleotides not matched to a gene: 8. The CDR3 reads CASSSSTSGALYEQYF. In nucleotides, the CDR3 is TGTGCCAGCAGCTCCTCGACTAGCGGGGCCCTCTACGAGCAGTACTTC.

CDR3 DNA sequence: TGTGCCAGCAGCTTTCGCCTCGGGACAGGGCGGACCGGGGAGCTGTTTTTT. Translated, it gives CASSFRLGTGRTGELFF. The chain is built from TRBV13 and TRBJ2-2, with TRBD1 matching over 9 bases. V shed 3 bases and J 5 bases; nucleotides not matched to a gene: 10. The CDR3 runs 17 residues. In germline, CDR1 is PRHDT, CDR2 FYEKMQ (reference sequence).

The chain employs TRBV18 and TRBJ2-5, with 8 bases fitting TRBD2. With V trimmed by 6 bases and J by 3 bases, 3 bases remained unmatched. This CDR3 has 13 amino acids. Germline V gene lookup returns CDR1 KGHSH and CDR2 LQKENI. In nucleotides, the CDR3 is TGTGCCAGCTCGGGGACTAGTAAAGAGACCCAGTACTTC. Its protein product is CASSGTSKETQYF.

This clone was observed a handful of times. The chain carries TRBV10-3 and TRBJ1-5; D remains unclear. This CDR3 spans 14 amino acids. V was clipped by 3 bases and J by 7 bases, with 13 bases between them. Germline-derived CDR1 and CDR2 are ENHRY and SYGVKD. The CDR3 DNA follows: TGTGCCATCAGTGAATCCGTGTCCCCCCAGCCCCAGCATTTT. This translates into CAISESVSPQPQHF.